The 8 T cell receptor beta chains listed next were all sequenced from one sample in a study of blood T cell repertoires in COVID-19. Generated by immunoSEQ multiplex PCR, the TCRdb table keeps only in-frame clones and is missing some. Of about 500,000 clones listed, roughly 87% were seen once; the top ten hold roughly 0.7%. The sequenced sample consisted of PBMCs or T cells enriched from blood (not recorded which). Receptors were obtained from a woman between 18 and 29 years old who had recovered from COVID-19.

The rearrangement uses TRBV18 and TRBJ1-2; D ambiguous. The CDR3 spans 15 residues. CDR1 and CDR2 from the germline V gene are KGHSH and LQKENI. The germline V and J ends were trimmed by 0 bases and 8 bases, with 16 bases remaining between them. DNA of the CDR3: TGTGCCAGCTCACCACCGGGCGGGCGGCAGGAAGGCTACACCTTC. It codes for CASSPPGGRQEGYTF. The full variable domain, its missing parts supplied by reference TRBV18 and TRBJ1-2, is NAGVMQNPRHLVRRRGQEARLRCSPMKGHSHVYWYRQLPEEGLKFMVYLQKENIIDESGMPKERFSAEFPKEGPSILRIQQVVRGDSAAYFCASSPPGGRQEGYTFGSGTRLTVV.

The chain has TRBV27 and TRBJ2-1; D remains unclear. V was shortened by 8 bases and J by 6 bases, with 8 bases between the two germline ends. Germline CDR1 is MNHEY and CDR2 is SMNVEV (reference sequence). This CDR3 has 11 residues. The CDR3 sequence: CASRSGNEQFF. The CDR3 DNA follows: TGTGCCAGCCGGTCAGGCAATGAGCAGTTCTTC.

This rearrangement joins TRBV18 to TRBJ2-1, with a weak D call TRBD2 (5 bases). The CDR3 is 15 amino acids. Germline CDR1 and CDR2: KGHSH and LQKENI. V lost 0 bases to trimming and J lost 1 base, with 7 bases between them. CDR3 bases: TGTGCCAGCTCACCACCATCGGGGTCCTACAATGAGCAGTTCTTC. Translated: CASSPPSGSYNEQFF.

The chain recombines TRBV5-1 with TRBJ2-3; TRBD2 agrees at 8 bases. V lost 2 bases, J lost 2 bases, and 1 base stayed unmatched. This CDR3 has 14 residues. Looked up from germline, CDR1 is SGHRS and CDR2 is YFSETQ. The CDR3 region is CASSFSGITDTQYF. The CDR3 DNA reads TGCGCCAGCAGCTTTAGCGGGATCACAGATACGCAGTATTTT.

The CDR3 region has the DNA TGTGCCACCAGTGATCACAACACAGATACGCAGTATTTT. Residues: CATSDHNTDTQYF. The chain combines TRBV24-1 with TRBJ2-3; D ambiguous. Germline V gene data show CDR1 as KGHDR and CDR2 as SFDVKD. The CDR3 loop spans 13 amino acids. Trimming cost V 3 bases and J 2 bases, with 5 bases left between them.

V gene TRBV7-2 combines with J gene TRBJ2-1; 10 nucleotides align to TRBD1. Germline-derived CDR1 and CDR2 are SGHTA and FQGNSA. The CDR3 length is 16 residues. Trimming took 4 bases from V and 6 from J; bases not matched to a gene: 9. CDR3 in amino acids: CASSSYRDRGSNEQFF. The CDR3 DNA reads TGTGCCAGCAGCTCCTACCGGGACAGGGGAAGCAATGAGCAGTTCTTC.

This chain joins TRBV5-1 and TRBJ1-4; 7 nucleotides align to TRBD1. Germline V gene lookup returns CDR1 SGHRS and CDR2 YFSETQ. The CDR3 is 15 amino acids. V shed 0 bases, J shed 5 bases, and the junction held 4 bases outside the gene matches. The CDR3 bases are TGCGCCAGCAGCTTGGGACAGGGTTTAAATGAAAAACTGTTTTTT. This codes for CASSLGQGLNEKLFF.

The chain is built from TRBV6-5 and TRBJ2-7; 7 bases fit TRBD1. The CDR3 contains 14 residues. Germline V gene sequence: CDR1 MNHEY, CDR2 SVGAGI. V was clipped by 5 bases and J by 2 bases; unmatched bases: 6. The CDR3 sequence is CASSTGTAPYEQYF. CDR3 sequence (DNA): TGTGCCAGCAGTACGGGGACAGCCCCCTACGAGCAGTACTTC.